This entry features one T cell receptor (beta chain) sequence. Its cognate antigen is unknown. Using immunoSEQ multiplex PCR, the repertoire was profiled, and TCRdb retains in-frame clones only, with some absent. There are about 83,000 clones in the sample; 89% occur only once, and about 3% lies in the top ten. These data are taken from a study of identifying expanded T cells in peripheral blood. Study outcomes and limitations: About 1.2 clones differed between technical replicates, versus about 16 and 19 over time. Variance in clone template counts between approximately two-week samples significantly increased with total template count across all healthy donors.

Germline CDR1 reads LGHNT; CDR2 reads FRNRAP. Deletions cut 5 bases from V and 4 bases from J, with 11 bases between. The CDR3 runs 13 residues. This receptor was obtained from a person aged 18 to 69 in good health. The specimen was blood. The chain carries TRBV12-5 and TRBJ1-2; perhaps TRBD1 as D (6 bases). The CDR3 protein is CASGQGTAYGYTF. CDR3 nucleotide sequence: TGTGCTAGTGGTCAGGGGACGGCCTATGGCTACACCTTC. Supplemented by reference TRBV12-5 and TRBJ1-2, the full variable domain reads DARVTQTPRHKVTEMGQEVTMRCQPILGHNTVFWYRQTMMQGLELLAYFRNRAPLDDSGMPKDRFSAEMPDATLATLKIQPSEPRDSAVYFCASGQGTAYGYTFGSGTRLTVV.